This T cell receptor beta chain came from a study of T-cell reconstitution after alpha-beta-depleted transplantation in children. General study results and limits: Expanded graft clones numbering several hundred reportedly gave rise to alpha-beta T cells about two months after transplant. The authors attributed T-cell counts and diversity one year after transplant mostly to newly produced T cells. The study traced high day-60 TCRbeta diversity in some patients to surviving recipient T cells and thymic progenitors.

Unique molecular identifiers were incorporated when the TCRbeta library was constructed. TCRdb redid the calling of the PCR reads with MiXCR, one entry per CDR3 protein. The sample includes approximately 980,000 distinct CDR3 sequences, about 31% of them seen just once. Germline V gives CDR1 KGHSH, CDR2 LQKENI. Trimming left V 3 bases short and J 1 base short, with 16 bases between. The CDR3 length is 17 residues. Remarks on this clonotype: Its antigen is currently unknown.

This specimen was PBMCs, mostly from graft donor cells, taken 360 days after TCRalphabeta/CD19-depleted stem cell transplant. The V call is TRBV18, the J call TRBJ2-4; unclear D gene. The TCR originated in a boy under two years old who had a stem cell transplant for SCID, so the T cells may come from the graft donor. CDR3 sequence reads: CASSPSAEKRAKNIQYF. The CDR3 DNA reads as TGTGCCAGCTCACCTTCCGCAGAAAAAAGGGCCAAAAACATTCAGTACTTC.